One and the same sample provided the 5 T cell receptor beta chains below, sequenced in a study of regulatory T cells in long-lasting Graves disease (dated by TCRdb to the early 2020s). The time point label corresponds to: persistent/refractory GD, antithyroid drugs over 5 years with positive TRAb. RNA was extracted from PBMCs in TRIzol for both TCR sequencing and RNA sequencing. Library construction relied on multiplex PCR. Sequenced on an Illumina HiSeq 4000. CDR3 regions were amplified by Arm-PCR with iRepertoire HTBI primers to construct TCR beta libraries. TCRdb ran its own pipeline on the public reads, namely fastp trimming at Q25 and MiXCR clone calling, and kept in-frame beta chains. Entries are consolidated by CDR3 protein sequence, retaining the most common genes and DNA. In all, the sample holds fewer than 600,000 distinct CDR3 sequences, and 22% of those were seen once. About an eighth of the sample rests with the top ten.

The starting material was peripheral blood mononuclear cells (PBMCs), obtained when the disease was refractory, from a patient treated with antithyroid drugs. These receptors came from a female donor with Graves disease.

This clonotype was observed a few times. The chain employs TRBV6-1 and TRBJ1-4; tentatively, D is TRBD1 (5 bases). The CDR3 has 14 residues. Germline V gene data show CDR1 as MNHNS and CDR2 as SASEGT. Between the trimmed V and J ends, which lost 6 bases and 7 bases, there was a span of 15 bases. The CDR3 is CASSLPGVGEKLFF. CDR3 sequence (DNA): TGTGCCAGCAGCCTCCCGGGGGTGGGTGAAAAACTGTTTTTT.

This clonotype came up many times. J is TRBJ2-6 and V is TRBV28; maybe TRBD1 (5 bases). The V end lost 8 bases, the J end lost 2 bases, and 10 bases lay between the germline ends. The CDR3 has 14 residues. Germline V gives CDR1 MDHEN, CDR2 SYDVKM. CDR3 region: CASLQGTGANVLTF. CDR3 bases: TGTGCCAGCCTCCAGGGCACTGGGGCCAACGTCCTGACTTTC.

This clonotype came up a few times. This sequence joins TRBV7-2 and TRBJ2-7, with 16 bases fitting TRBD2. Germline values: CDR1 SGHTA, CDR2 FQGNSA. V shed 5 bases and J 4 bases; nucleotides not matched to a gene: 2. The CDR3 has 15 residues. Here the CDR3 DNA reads TGTGCCAGCAGCCCGGGACTAGCGGGAGGGTACGAGCAGTACTTC. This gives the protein CASSPGLAGGYEQYF.

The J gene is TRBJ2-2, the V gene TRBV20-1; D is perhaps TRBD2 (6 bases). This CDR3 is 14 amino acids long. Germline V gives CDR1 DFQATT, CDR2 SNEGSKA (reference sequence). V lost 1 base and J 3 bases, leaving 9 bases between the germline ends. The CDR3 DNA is TGCAGTGCTAGAGGCGGGGACTACACCGGGGAGCTGTTTTTT. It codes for CSARGGDYTGELFF.

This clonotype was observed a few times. The CDR3 DNA reads as TGTGCCAGCAGCCGGGGGACAGGGGGCGGCAATCAGCCCCAGCATTTT. Protein: CASSRGTGGGNQPQHF. The chain is built from TRBV7-2 and TRBJ1-5, with 12 nucleotides matching TRBD1. The CDR3 is made up of 16 amino acids. The V and J ends lost 5 bases and 2 bases, in that order; junction bases with no gene match: 4. CDR1 and CDR2 (germline): SGHTA, FQGNSA.